The present TCR beta chain was sequenced within a study of blood T cell repertoires in COVID-19. Some clones are missing from TCRdb's copy, which holds only in-frame ones; the method was immunoSEQ multiplex PCR. Of 200,000 to 300,000 clones listed, approximately 86% are singletons. This clone has only one observation. Germline V lookup: CDR1 MNHEY, CDR2 SVGEGT. Trimming removed 2 bases at V and 10 bases at J, with 14 bases between. CDR3 size: 14 residues. Sequencing was carried out using PBMCs or T cells enriched from blood (not recorded which). J is TRBJ1-4 and V is TRBV6-2 or TRBV6-3, with D possibly matching TRBD1 (5 bases). This receptor was taken from a woman under 30 who had recovered from COVID-19. CDR3 coding DNA: TGTGCCAGCAGTTACCCCGCGGGGGGAGGAAAACTGTTTTTT. Translating gives CASSYPAGGGKLFF.